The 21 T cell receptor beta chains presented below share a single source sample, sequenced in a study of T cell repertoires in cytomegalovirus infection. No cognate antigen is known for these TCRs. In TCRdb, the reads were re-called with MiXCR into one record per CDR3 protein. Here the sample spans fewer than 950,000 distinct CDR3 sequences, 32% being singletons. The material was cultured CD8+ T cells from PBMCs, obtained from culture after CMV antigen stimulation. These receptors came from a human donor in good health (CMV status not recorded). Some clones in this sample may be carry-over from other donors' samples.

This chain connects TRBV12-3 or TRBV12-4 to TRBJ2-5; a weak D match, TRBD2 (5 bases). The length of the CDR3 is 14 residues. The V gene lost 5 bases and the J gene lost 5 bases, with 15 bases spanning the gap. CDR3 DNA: TGTGCCAGCAGTCCCATATCTAGCTTGGAGACCCAGTACTTC. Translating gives CASSPISSLETQYF.

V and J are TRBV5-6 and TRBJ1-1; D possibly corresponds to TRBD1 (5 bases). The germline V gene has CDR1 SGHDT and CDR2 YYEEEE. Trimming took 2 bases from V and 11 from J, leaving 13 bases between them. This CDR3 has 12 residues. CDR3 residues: CASSFGQTPAFF. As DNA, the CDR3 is TGTGCCAGCAGCTTTGGACAAACCCCCGCTTTCTTT.

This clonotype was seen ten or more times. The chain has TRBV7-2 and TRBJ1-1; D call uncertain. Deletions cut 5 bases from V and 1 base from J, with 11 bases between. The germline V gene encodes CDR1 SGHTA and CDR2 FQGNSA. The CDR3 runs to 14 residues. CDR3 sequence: CASSDALGNTEAFF. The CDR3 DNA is TGTGCCAGCAGCGACGCCCTCGGGAACACTGAAGCTTTCTTT. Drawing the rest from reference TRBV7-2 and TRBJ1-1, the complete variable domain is GAGVSQSPSNKVTEKGKDVELRCDPISGHTALYWYRQSLGQGLEFLIYFQGNSAPDKSGLPSDRFSAERTGGSVSTLTIQRTQQEDSAVYLCASSDALGNTEAFFGQGTRLTVV.

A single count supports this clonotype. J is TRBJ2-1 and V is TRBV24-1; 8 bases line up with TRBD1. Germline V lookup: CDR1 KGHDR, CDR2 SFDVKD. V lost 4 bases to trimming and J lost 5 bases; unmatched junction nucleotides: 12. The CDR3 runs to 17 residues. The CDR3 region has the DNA TGTGCCACCAGTGAGCCCGACAGGGGCCCGGCTAACAATGAGCAGTTCTTC. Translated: CATSEPDRGPANNEQFF.

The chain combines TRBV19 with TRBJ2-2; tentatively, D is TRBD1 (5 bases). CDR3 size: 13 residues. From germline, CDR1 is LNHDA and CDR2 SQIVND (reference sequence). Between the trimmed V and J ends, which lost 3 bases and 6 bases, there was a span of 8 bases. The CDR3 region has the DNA TGTGCCAGTAGTATTCCAGGGCCCGGGGAGCTGTTTTTT. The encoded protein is CASSIPGPGELFF.

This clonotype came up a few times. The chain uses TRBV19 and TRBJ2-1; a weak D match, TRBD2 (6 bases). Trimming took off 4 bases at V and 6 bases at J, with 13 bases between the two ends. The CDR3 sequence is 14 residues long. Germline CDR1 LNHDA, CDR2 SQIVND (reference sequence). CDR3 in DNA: TGTGCCAGTAGTAAACAGCTCGGGGGCAATGAGCAGTTCTTC. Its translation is CASSKQLGGNEQFF. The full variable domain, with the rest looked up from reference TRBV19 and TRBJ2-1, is DGGITQSPKYLFRKEGQNVTLSCEQNLNHDAMYWYRQDPGQGLRLIYYSQIVNDFQKGDIAEGYSVSREKKESFPLTVTSAQKNPTAFYLCASSKQLGGNEQFFGPGTRLTVL.

The CDR3 is CASSQDRASNTEAFF. Here the CDR3 DNA reads TGCGCCAGCAGCCAGGACCGAGCTAGTAACACTGAAGCTTTCTTT. V gene TRBV4-1 combines with J gene TRBJ1-1; D remains ambiguous. This CDR3 is built from 15 residues. The germline V gene has CDR1 MGHRA and CDR2 YSYEKL. The ends were cut back, 3 bases at V and 2 bases at J, with 13 bases in the middle.

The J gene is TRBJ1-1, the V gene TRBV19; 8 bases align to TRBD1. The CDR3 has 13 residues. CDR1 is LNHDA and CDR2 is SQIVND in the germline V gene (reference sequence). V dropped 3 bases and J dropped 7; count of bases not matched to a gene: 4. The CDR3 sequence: CASSMGTGLEAFF. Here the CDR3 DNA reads TGTGCCAGTAGTATGGGGACAGGACTTGAAGCTTTCTTT.

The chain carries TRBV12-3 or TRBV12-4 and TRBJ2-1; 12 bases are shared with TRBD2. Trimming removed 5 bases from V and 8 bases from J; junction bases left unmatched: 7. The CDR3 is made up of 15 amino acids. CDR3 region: CASSRGLAGNDEQFF. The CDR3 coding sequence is TGTGCCAGCAGTCGAGGACTAGCGGGGAATGATGAGCAGTTCTTC.

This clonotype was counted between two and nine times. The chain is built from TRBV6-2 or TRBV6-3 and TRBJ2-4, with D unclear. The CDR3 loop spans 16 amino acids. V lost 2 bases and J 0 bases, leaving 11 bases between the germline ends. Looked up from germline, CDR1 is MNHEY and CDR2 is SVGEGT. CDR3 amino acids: CASSYPQILAKNIQYF. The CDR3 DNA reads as TGTGCCAGCAGTTACCCGCAGATCCTAGCCAAAAACATTCAGTACTTC.

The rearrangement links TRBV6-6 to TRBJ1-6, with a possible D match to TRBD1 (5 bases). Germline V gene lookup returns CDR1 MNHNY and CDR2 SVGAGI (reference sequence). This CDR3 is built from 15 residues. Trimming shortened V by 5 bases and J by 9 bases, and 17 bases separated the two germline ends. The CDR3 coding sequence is TGTGCCAGCAGTGTAGGGACCCGCGGAGTTTCACCCCTCCACTTT. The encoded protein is CASSVGTRGVSPLHF.

CDR3 amino acids: CASSSLDGRNEKLFF. Written as DNA, the CDR3 is TGTGCCAGCAGCTCCCTCGACGGGAGAAATGAAAAACTGTTTTTT. The chain joins TRBV7-4 to TRBJ1-4, with D unresolved. V shed 4 bases and J shed 5 bases, with 14 bases lying between them. The CDR3 runs to 15 residues. Germline V gene sequence: CDR1 SGHVT, CDR2 SQSDAQ. The whole variable domain, remainder taken from reference TRBV7-4 and TRBJ1-4, is GAGVSQSPRYKVAKRGRDVALRCDSISGHVTLYWYRQTLGQGSEVLTYSQSDAQRDKSGRPSGRFSAERPERSVSTLKIQRTEQGDSAVYLCASSSLDGRNEKLFFGSGTQLSVL.

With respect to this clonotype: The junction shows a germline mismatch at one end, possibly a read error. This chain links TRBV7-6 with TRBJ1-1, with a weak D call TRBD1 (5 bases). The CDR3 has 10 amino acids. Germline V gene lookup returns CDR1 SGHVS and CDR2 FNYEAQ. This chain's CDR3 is CVSRVTEAFF. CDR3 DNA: TGTGTCAGCAGGGTCACTGAAGCTTTCTTT.

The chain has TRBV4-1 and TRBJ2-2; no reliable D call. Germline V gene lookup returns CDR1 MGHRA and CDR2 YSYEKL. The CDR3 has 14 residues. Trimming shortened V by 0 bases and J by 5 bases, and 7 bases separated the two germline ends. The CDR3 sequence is CASSQEPETGELFF. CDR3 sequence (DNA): TGCGCCAGCAGCCAAGAGCCCGAAACCGGGGAGCTGTTTTTT.

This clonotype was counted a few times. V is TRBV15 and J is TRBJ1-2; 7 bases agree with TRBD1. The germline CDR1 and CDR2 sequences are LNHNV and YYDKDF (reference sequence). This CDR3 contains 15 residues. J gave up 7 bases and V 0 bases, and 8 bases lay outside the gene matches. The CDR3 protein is CATSRDEGAISGYTF. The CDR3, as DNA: TGTGCCACCAGCAGAGATGAGGGGGCGATTAGTGGCTACACCTTC.

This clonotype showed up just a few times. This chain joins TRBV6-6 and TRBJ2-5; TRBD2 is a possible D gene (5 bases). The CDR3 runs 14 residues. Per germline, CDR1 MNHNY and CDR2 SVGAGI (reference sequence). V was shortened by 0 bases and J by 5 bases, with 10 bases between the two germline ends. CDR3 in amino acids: CASSYSVRGETQYF. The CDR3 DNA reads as TGTGCCAGCAGTTACTCGGTCCGCGGGGAGACCCAGTACTTC.

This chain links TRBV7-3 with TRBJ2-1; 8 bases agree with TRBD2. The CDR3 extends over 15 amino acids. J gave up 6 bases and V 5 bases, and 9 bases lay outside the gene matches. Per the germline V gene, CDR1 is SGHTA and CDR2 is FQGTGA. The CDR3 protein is CASSEKGLARNEQFF. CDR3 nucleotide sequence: TGTGCCAGCAGCGAAAAAGGACTAGCTCGCAATGAGCAGTTCTTC.

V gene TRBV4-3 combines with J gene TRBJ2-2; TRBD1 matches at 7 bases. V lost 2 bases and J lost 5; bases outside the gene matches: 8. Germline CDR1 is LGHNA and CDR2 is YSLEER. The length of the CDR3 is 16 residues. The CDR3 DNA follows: TGCGCCAGCAGCCAATTATGGGACAGTAGGACCGGGGAGCTGTTTTTT. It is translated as CASSQLWDSRTGELFF.

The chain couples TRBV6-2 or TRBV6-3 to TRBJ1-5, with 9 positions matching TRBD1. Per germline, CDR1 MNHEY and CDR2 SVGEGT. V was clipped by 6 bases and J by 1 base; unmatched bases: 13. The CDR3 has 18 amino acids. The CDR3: CASSYNRDRALSNQPQHF. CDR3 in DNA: TGTGCCAGCAGCTACAACCGGGACAGGGCATTGAGCAATCAGCCCCAGCATTTT.

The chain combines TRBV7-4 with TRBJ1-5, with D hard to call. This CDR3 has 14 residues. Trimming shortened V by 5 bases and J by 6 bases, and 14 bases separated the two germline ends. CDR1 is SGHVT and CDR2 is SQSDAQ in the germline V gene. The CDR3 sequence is CASSPLGYSQPQHF. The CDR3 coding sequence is TGTGCCAGCAGCCCCCTGGGGTATAGTCAGCCCCAGCATTTT.

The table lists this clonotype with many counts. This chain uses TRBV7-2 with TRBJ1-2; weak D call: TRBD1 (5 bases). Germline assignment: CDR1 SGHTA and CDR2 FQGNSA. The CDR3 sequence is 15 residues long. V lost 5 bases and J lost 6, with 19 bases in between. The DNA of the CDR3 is TGTGCCAGCAGCCGACCTTACCCAGCGGGGGATGGCTACACCTTC. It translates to CASSRPYPAGDGYTF.